These T cell receptor beta chains were read from a single sample in a study of blood T cells in healthy people across ages. A single record per CDR3 protein comes from TCRdb applying MiXCR to the 5' RACE reads. The sample has more than 750,000 distinct CDR3 sequences, almost 30% seen once. This sample also appeared in a second study, on T cells of mothers and their children.

Sequenced material: blood. These receptors were obtained from a woman aged 40 to 55 in good health. CDR3s include the opening cysteine and the closing phenylalanine or tryptophan. A D gene is named only where the DNA matches it firmly. Some rows have no size entry. The others give once, few or many, or a class for an expanded clone.

cdr3_aa: CASSPHWQGGAGELFF; cdr3_nt: TGTGCCAGCAGTCCTCACTGGCAGGGGGGGGCCGGGGAGCTGTTTTTT; clone_size: .; v_call: TRBV28; d_call: .; j_call: TRBJ2-2
cdr3_aa: CATSGGQGFSNEKLFF; cdr3_nt: TGTGCCACCAGCGGGGGACAGGGGTTTTCTAATGAAAAACTGTTTTTT; clone_size: .; v_call: TRBV15; d_call: TRBD1; j_call: TRBJ1-4
cdr3_aa: CASSRPTGAGVHF; cdr3_nt: TGTGCCAGCAGTCGACCAACAGGGGCCGGGGTCCACTTT; clone_size: .; v_call: TRBV6-2/TRBV6-3; d_call: TRBD1; j_call: TRBJ1-6
cdr3_aa: CSALVVGWDTQYF; cdr3_nt: TGCAGTGCCCTCGTAGTAGGGTGGGATACGCAGTATTTT; clone_size: .; v_call: TRBV20-1; d_call: .; j_call: TRBJ2-3
cdr3_aa: CASSLNGGSEKLFF; cdr3_nt: TGTGCCAGCAGTTTGAACGGCGGCTCTGAAAAACTGTTTTTT; clone_size: once; v_call: TRBV12-3/TRBV12-4; d_call: .; j_call: TRBJ1-4
cdr3_aa: CASSLRSGGAGETQYF; cdr3_nt: TGCGCCAGCAGCCTTCGTAGCGGGGGGGCCGGGGAGACCCAGTACTTC; clone_size: few; v_call: TRBV5-1; d_call: TRBD2; j_call: TRBJ2-5
cdr3_aa: CSVEQGSTGTDTQYF; cdr3_nt: TGCAGCGTTGAACAGGGGTCTACCGGCACAGATACGCAGTATTTT; clone_size: .; v_call: TRBV29-1; d_call: .; j_call: TRBJ2-3
cdr3_aa: CSVYRNTEAFF; cdr3_nt: TGCAGCGTGTACAGGAACACTGAAGCTTTCTTT; clone_size: few; v_call: TRBV29-1; d_call: .; j_call: TRBJ1-1
cdr3_aa: CASSPELAEETQYF; cdr3_nt: TGTGCCAGCAGCCCCGAACTAGCGGAAGAGACCCAGTACTTC; clone_size: .; v_call: TRBV14; d_call: TRBD2; j_call: TRBJ2-5
cdr3_aa: CASSPGTGTTEQYF; cdr3_nt: TGTGCCAGCTCCCCCGGGACAGGAACTACCGAGCAGTACTTC; clone_size: few; v_call: TRBV18; d_call: TRBD1; j_call: TRBJ2-7
cdr3_aa: CSVVPTGGTDTQYF; cdr3_nt: TGCAGCGTTGTCCCGACAGGGGGCACAGATACGCAGTATTTT; clone_size: .; v_call: TRBV29-1; d_call: TRBD1; j_call: TRBJ2-3
cdr3_aa: CASSFGGASRETQYF; cdr3_nt: TGTGCCAGCAGTTTCGGGGGCGCCTCGCGGGAGACCCAGTACTTC; clone_size: many; v_call: TRBV12-3/TRBV12-4; d_call: .; j_call: TRBJ2-5
cdr3_aa: CASSETGVNTDTQYF; cdr3_nt: TGTGCCAGCAGTGAAACAGGGGTAAACACAGATACGCAGTATTTT; clone_size: many; v_call: TRBV2; d_call: TRBD1; j_call: TRBJ2-3
cdr3_aa: CASSPAGQGEGPQHF; cdr3_nt: TGTGCCAGCTCACCCGCGGGACAGGGGGAAGGGCCCCAGCATTTT; clone_size: .; v_call: TRBV18; d_call: TRBD1; j_call: TRBJ1-5
cdr3_aa: CASSQDHGGLRETQYF; cdr3_nt: TGTGCCAGCAGCCAAGATCATGGGGGTTTGAGGGAGACCCAGTACTTC; clone_size: .; v_call: TRBV14; d_call: .; j_call: TRBJ2-5
cdr3_aa: CATRRQRTEKLFF; cdr3_nt: TGTGCCACTCGGAGACAGAGGACTGAAAAACTGTTTTTT; clone_size: .; v_call: TRBV7-8; d_call: .; j_call: TRBJ1-4
cdr3_aa: CASSLNLGRVVEKLCF; cdr3_nt: TGTGCCAGCAGCTTAAATTTGGGTCGTGTCGTAGAAAAACTGTGTTTT; clone_size: once; v_call: TRBV7-9; d_call: .; j_call: TRBJ1-4
cdr3_aa: CASASTDTQYF; cdr3_nt: TGTGCCAGCGCAAGCACAGATACGCAGTATTTT; clone_size: .; v_call: TRBV9; d_call: .; j_call: TRBJ2-3
cdr3_aa: CASSSGGSRDEQYF; cdr3_nt: TGTGCCAGCAGTTCAGGGGGTAGTAGAGACGAGCAGTACTTC; clone_size: many; v_call: TRBV12-3/TRBV12-4; d_call: TRBD1; j_call: TRBJ2-7
cdr3_aa: CSVRPGQGRETQYF; cdr3_nt: TGCAGCGTGCGTCCGGGACAGGGGCGGGAGACCCAGTACTTC; clone_size: many; v_call: TRBV29-1; d_call: TRBD1; j_call: TRBJ2-5
cdr3_aa: CASSRTGDVQETQYF; cdr3_nt: TGCGCCAGCAGTCGAACAGGGGACGTCCAAGAGACCCAGTACTTC; clone_size: .; v_call: TRBV5-1; d_call: TRBD1; j_call: TRBJ2-5
cdr3_aa: CASSNGTDVRETQYF; cdr3_nt: TGTGCCAGCAGTAACGGAACAGACGTTAGGGAGACCCAGTACTTC; clone_size: .; v_call: TRBV6-1; d_call: .; j_call: TRBJ2-5
cdr3_aa: CASSQGHAGGYGYTF; cdr3_nt: TGCGCCAGCAGCCAAGGGCACGCAGGGGGCTATGGCTACACCTTC; clone_size: many; v_call: TRBV4-3; d_call: TRBD1; j_call: TRBJ1-2
cdr3_aa: CASSTRGGYGNGQFF; cdr3_nt: TGTGCCAGTAGTACCCGCGGGGGGTACGGCAATGGGCAGTTCTTC; clone_size: few; v_call: TRBV19; d_call: TRBD2; j_call: TRBJ2-1
cdr3_aa: CASSLRPGGADYEQYF; cdr3_nt: TGTGCCAGCAGCCTTCGCCCGGGGGGGGCCGATTACGAGCAGTACTTC; clone_size: .; v_call: TRBV14; d_call: TRBD2; j_call: TRBJ2-7
cdr3_aa: CASSQTHRGPYEQYF; cdr3_nt: TGTGCCAGCAGTCAGACGCATCGGGGGCCCTACGAGCAGTACTTC; clone_size: many; v_call: TRBV7-2; d_call: .; j_call: TRBJ2-7
cdr3_aa: CASSQTSRRLAGGPFLSDPYEQYF; cdr3_nt: TGCGCCAGCAGCCAGACCTCCCGAAGACTAGCGGGGGGCCCCTTCCTATCCGACCCCTACGAGCAGTACTTC; clone_size: .; v_call: TRBV4-1; d_call: TRBD2; j_call: TRBJ2-7
cdr3_aa: CSASPGTGATEAFF; cdr3_nt: TGCAGTGCTTCCCCCGGGACAGGGGCCACTGAAGCTTTCTTT; clone_size: .; v_call: TRBV20-1; d_call: TRBD1; j_call: TRBJ1-1
cdr3_aa: CASSLDRGGDYTF; cdr3_nt: TGTGCCAGCAGTTTGGACAGGGGAGGTGACTACACCTTC; clone_size: .; v_call: TRBV6-6; d_call: TRBD1; j_call: TRBJ1-2